A selection of T cell receptor beta chains follows, all from one sample in a study of cytomegalovirus exposure and HLA in healthy donors. The assay was immunoSEQ multiplex PCR, and TCRdb's table has in-frame clones only and misses some. The data show about 200,000 clones, with 70% to 85% seen just once and roughly 1.6% held by the top ten. The specimen was PBMCs. Receptor source: a man aged 45-60 years in good health and CMV-seronegative. Both conserved end residues are part of each CDR3. The D gene is left open where the match is weak. Clone size is not always given. Where it is, it says once, few, many or a class for expanded clones.

>-|TRBV7-7|TRBJ2-7|TRBD2
CASSLDIGTSGRRGEQYF
TGTGCTAGCAGCTTAGACATCGGGACTAGCGGGAGGAGAGGGGAGCAGTACTTC
>-|TRBV18|TRBJ1-4|-
CASSPSGEKLFF
TGTGCCAGCTCACCCTCTGGCGAAAAACTGTTTTTT
>-|TRBV29-1|TRBJ1-3|-
CSVRLASSGNTIYF
TGCAGCGTTCGACTAGCGTCCTCTGGAAACACCATATATTTT
>few|TRBV28|TRBJ1-5|-
CASSWFASNQPQHF
TGTGCCAGCAGTTGGTTCGCGAGCAATCAGCCCCAGCATTTT
>-|TRBV7-2|TRBJ1-1|-
CASSSRQAVEAFF
TGTGCCAGCAGCTCCAGACAGGCCGTTGAAGCTTTCTTT
>-|TRBV4-1|TRBJ2-2|-
CASSQDPGKAGLTGELFF
TGCGCCAGCAGCCAAGATCCGGGGAAAGCGGGTCTCACCGGGGAGCTGTTTTTT
>few|TRBV9|TRBJ2-5|-
CASSVGGQPGETQYF
TGTGCCAGCAGCGTAGGGGGACAACCAGGGGAGACCCAGTACTTC
>-|TRBV25-1|TRBJ2-7|TRBD1
CASSDRGTAAYEQYF
TGTGCCAGCAGTGATAGGGGGACAGCGGCCTACGAGCAGTACTTC
>-|TRBV29-1|TRBJ2-1|TRBD1
CSVKKHPGQATPSSYNEQFF
TGCAGCGTTAAGAAACATCCGGGACAGGCTACCCCGAGCTCCTACAATGAGCAGTTCTTC
>-|TRBV5-1|TRBJ1-2|-
CASSLWTDYGYTF
TGCGCCAGCAGCTTGTGGACAGACTATGGCTACACCTTC
>-|TRBV10-1|TRBJ2-7|TRBD1
CASRGQGASYEQYF
TGCGCCAGCAGGGGACAGGGGGCATCCTACGAGCAGTACTTC
>-|TRBV11-1|TRBJ2-1|TRBD1
CASTGTGRNEQFF
TGTGCCAGCACCGGGACAGGGCGCAATGAGCAGTTCTTC
>-|TRBV28|TRBJ2-5|TRBD2
CASRELAVQETQYF
TGTGCCAGCAGGGAACTAGCGGTCCAAGAGACCCAGTACTTC
>-|TRBV5-1|TRBJ1-1|-
CASSLRQRTEAFF
TGCGCCAGCAGCCTGAGACAGCGCACTGAAGCTTTCTTT
>-|TRBV25-1|TRBJ2-7|TRBD2
CASSGRRESSYEQYF
TGTGCCAGCAGTGGAAGGCGGGAGAGCTCCTACGAGCAGTACTTC
>-|TRBV19|TRBJ1-1|-
CASSRQANTEAFF
TGTGCCAGTAGTCGCCAGGCGAACACTGAAGCTTTCTTT
>-|TRBV28|TRBJ1-5|TRBD1
CASTLTGTGLWPQHF
TGTGCCAGCACTTTGACCGGGACAGGGCTTTGGCCCCAGCATTTT
>-|TRBV5-5|TRBJ2-7|TRBD1
CASSPDRASSYEQYF
TGTGCCAGCAGCCCGGACAGGGCCAGCTCCTACGAGCAGTACTTC
>-|TRBV28|TRBJ2-7|TRBD2
CASSSRGAGENEQYF
TGTGCCAGCAGTTCCCGTGGAGCGGGAGAAAACGAGCAGTACTTC
>-|TRBV7-9|TRBJ2-7|TRBD1
CASSYPGQTYEQYF
TGTGCCAGCAGCTATCCGGGACAGACCTACGAGCAGTACTTC
>once|TRBV7-9|TRBJ1-5|TRBD1
CSSSLGGQVLPQHF
TGTTCCAGCAGCTTAGGCGGACAGGTTCTGCCCCAGCATTTT
>-|TRBV7-8|TRBJ1-5|-
CASSPDDSQPQHF
TGTGCCAGCAGCCCGGACGACAGTCAGCCCCAGCATTTT
>-|TRBV27|TRBJ2-1|TRBD2
CASRVGLADRYNEQFF
TGTGCCAGCAGAGTGGGACTAGCGGACCGATACAATGAGCAGTTCTTC
>once|TRBV30|TRBJ2-2|TRBD1
CAWSDPDRGRTGELFF
TGTGCCTGGAGTGACCCCGACAGGGGGCGTACCGGGGAGCTGTTTTTT
>once|TRBV6-1|TRBJ2-1|TRBD2
CASSEPSGSNEQFF
TGTGCCAGCAGTGAACCTAGCGGGAGCAATGAGCAGTTCTTC
>-|TRBV9|TRBJ2-2|TRBD1
CASSSGRDRGDTGELFF
TGTGCCAGCAGCTCGGGGCGGGACAGGGGAGACACCGGGGAGCTGTTTTTT
>-|TRBV28|TRBJ1-5|TRBD1
CASSFSTGTFDQPQHF
TGTGCCAGCAGTTTTTCGACAGGGACGTTCGATCAGCCCCAGCATTTT
>-|TRBV19|TRBJ1-2|TRBD1
CASRTQGNYGYTF
TGTGCCAGTAGGACACAGGGGAACTATGGCTACACCTTC
>-|TRBV9|TRBJ2-7|TRBD2
CASSDGTSGADRQYF
TGTGCCAGCAGCGATGGGACTAGCGGGGCCGATCGGCAGTACTTC
>-|TRBV5-4|TRBJ2-7|-
CASSFDSHYEQYF
TGTGCCAGCAGCTTTGACAGTCACTACGAGCAGTACTTC
>-|TRBV10-1|TRBJ1-1|-
CASNIPEVNAFF
TGCGCCAGCAACATCCCTGAGGTCAACGCTTTCTTT
>-|TRBV25-1|TRBJ2-6|-
CASSGGARGANVLTF
TGTGCCAGCAGTGGTGGTGCCCGGGGGGCCAACGTCCTGACTTTC
>-|TRBV2|TRBJ2-7|TRBD1
CASSFGQGPYEQYF
TGTGCCAGCAGTTTTGGACAGGGCCCCTACGAGCAGTACTTC
>-|TRBV11-2|TRBJ2-7|TRBD1
CASSDFNRGKNYEQYF
TGTGCCAGCAGCGATTTCAACAGGGGGAAAAACTACGAGCAGTACTTC
>few|TRBV29-1|TRBJ2-7|TRBD2
CSAKRGLDHEQYF
TGCAGCGCCAAGCGGGGGCTGGACCACGAGCAGTACTTC
>-|TRBV5-1|TRBJ1-6|-
CASSLGDGGRNSPLHF
TGCGCCAGCAGCTTGGGGGATGGAGGGAGGAATTCACCCCTCCACTTT
>-|TRBV27|TRBJ2-2|TRBD2
CASSLGASGRTGELFF
TGTGCCAGCAGTTTAGGGGCTAGCGGGCGAACCGGGGAGCTGTTTTTT
>-|TRBV25-1|TRBJ1-2|-
CASSESGSRGYGYTF
TGTGCCAGCAGTGAATCCGGCAGCCGGGGCTATGGCTACACCTTC
>-|TRBV6-5|TRBJ2-7|TRBD2
CASRASGRVYEQYF
TGTGCCAGCAGGGCAAGCGGGAGGGTCTACGAGCAGTACTTC
>once|TRBV29-1|TRBJ2-1|TRBD2
CSVGPGGRNEQFF
TGCAGCGTTGGTCCGGGAGGGCGGAATGAGCAGTTCTTC
>-|TRBV7-9|TRBJ1-2|-
CSSSNGPGDYTF
TGTTCCAGCAGCAACGGGCCAGGGGACTACACCTTC
>once|TRBV30|TRBJ2-5|-
CAWMPRAETQYF
TGTGCCTGGATGCCCAGGGCGGAGACCCAGTACTTC
>-|TRBV29-1|TRBJ2-6|-
CSVTPRGAGSGANVLTF
TGCAGCGTCACCCCCCGGGGGGCAGGGTCTGGGGCCAACGTCCTGACTTTC
>-|TRBV30|TRBJ1-3|TRBD1
CAWSLGTAGNTIYF
TGTGCCTGGAGTCTAGGGACAGCCGGAAACACCATATATTTT